This T cell receptor (beta chain) was recovered during a study of CD8+ T cells in alopecia areata. Treatment specified: oral pan-JAK inhibitor, 5-10 mg twice daily. In alopecia areata patients, both lesional scalp punch biopsies and peripheral blood were collected. Sorting separated CD4+ and CD8+ T cells out of PBMCs. The germline V gene encodes CDR1 SQVTM and CDR2 ANQGSEA. V shed 6 bases and J 4 bases; nucleotides not matched to a gene: 9. The CDR3 loop spans 13 amino acids. Once RNA had been extracted, it was reverse transcribed into cDNA to act as the sequencing template. The repertoire was sequenced with immunoSEQ multiplex PCR; TCRdb's copy has only in-frame clones and lacks some. The profile shows around 60,000 clones, around 42% of them singletons.

The rearrangement links TRBV29-1 to TRBJ2-7; 7 nucleotides align to TRBD1. The material was CD8+ T cells sorted from blood, obtained at approximately week 36, from a patient treated with tofacitinib. This sequence was found in a human donor with alopecia areata. CDR3 amino acids: CSVVWTGIYEQYF. DNA of the CDR3: TGCAGCGTCGTGTGGACAGGAATATACGAGCAGTACTTC.